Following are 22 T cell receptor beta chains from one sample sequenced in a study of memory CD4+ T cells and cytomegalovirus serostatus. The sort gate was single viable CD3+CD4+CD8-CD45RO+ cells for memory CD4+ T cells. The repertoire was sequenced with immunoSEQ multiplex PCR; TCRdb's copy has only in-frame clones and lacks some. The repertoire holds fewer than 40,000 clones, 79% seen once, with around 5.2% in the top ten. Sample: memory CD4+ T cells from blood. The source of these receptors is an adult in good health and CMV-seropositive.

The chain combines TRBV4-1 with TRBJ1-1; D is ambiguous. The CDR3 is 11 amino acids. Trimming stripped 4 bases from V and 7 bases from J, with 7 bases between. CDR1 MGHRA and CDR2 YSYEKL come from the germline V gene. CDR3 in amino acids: CASSPLLEAFF. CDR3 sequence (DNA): TGCGCCAGCAGCCCCCTCCTTGAAGCTTTCTTT.

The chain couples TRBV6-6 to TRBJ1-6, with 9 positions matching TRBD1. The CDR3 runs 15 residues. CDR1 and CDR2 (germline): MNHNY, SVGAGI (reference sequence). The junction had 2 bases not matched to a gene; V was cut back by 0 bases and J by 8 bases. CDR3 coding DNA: TGTGCCAGCAGTTACTCGGGACAGGGAGATTCACCCCTCCACTTT. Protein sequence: CASSYSGQGDSPLHF.

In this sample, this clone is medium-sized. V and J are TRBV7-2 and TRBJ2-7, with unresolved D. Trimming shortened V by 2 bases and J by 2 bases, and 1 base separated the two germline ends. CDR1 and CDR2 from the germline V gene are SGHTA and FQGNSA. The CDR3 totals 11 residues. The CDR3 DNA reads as TGTGCCAGCAGCTTAACCTACGAGCAGTACTTC. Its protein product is CASSLTYEQYF.

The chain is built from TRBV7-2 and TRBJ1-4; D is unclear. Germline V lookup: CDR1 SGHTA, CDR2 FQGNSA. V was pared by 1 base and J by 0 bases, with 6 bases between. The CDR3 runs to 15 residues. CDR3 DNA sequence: TGTGCCAGCAGCTTAGGTAGCACAACTAATGAAAAACTGTTTTTT. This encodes CASSLGSTTNEKLFF.

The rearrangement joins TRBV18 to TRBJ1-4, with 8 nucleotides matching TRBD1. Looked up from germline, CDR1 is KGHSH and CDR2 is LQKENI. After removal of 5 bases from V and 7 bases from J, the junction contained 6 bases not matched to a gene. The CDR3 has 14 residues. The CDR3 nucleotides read TGTGCCAGCTCAACCGGGACAGGCCTTGAAAAACTGTTTTTT. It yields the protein CASSTGTGLEKLFF.

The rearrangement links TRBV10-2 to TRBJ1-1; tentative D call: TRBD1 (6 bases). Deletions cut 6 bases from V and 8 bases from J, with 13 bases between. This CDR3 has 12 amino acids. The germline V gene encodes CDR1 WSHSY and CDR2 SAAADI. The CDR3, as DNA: TGCGCCAGCAGACAGGGACCAAAGGAAGCTTTCTTT. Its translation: CASRQGPKEAFF.

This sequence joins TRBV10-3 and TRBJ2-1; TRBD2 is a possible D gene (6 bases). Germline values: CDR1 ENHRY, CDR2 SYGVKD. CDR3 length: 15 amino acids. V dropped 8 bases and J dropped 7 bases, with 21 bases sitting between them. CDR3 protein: CAIQTSLAGGNEQFF. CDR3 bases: TGTGCCATCCAAACTTCACTAGCTGGGGGGAATGAGCAGTTCTTC.

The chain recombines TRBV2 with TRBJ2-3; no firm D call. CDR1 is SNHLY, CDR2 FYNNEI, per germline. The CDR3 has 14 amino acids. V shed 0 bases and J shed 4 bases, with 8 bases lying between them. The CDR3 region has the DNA TGTGCCAGCAGTGAAGCGCCCCCCCCAGATACGCAGTATTTT. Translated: CASSEAPPPDTQYF.

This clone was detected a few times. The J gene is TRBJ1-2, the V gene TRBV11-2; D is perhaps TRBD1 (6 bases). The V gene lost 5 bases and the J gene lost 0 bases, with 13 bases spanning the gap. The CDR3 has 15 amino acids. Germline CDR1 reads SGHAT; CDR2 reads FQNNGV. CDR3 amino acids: CASSPRDKTNYGYTF. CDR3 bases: TGTGCCAGCAGCCCCCGGGACAAAACTAACTATGGCTACACCTTC. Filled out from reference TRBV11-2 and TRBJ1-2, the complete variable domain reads EAGVAQSPRYKIIEKRQSVAFWCNPISGHATLYWYQQILGQGPKLLIQFQNNGVVDDSQLPKDRFSAERLKGVDSTLKIQPAKLEDSAVYLCASSPRDKTNYGYTFGSGTRLTVV.

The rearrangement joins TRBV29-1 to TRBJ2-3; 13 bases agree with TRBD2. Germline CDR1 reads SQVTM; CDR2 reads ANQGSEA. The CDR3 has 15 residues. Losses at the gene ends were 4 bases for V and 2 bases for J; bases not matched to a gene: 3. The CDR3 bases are TGCAGCGTTGGACTAGCGGGAGGATCCACAGATACGCAGTATTTT. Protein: CSVGLAGGSTDTQYF.

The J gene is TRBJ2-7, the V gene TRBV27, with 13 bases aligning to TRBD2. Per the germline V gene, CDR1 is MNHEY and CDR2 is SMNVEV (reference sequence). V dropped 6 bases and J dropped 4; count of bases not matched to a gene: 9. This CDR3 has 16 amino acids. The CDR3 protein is CASRLTSGRVKYEQYF. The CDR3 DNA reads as TGTGCCAGCAGACTCACTAGCGGGAGGGTGAAATACGAGCAGTACTTC.

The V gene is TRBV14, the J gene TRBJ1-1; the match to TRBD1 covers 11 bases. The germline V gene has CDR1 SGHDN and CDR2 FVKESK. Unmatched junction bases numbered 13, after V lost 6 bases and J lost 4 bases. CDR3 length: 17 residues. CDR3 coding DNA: TGTGCCAGCAGGCCCAGGACAGGGGGCGGTTATGGCACTGAAGCTTTCTTT. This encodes CASRPRTGGGYGTEAFF.

The CDR3 loop is CASSLSGGPQGGQFF. The CDR3 nucleotides are TGTGCCAGCAGCTTATCGGGGGGACCTCAAGGGGGGCAGTTCTTC. The chain is built from TRBV7-3 and TRBJ2-1, with TRBD2 as a possible D gene (7 bases). The CDR3 loop spans 15 amino acids. Between the trimmed V and J ends, which lost 2 bases and 12 bases, there was a span of 20 bases. Germline V gene lookup returns CDR1 SGHTA and CDR2 FQGTGA. The whole variable domain, remainder taken from reference TRBV7-3 and TRBJ2-1, is GAGVSQTPSNKVTEKGKYVELRCDPISGHTALYWYRQSLGQGPEFLIYFQGTGAADDSGLPNDRFFAVRPEGSVSTLKIQRTERGDSAVYLCASSLSGGPQGGQFFGPGTRLTVL.

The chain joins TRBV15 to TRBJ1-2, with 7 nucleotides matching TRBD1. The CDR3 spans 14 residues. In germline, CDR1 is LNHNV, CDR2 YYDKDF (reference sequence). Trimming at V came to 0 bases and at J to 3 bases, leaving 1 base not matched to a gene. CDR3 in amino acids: CATSREGGDYGYTF. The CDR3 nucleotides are TGTGCCACCAGCAGAGAAGGGGGCGACTATGGCTACACCTTC.

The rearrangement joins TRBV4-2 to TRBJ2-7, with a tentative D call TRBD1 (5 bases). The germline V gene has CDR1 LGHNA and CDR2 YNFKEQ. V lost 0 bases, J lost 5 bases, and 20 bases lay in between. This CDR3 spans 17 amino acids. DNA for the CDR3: TGTGCCAGCAGCCAAGAAGTCCCCCGGTGGCAGGGCAACGAGCAGTACTTC. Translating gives CASSQEVPRWQGNEQYF.

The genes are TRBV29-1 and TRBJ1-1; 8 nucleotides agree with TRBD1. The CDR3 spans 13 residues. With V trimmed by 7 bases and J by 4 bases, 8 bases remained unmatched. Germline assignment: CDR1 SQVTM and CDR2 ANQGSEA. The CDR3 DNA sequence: TGCAGCGCAGGGGGCAGGGAGGGCACTGAAGCTTTCTTT. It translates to CSAGGREGTEAFF.

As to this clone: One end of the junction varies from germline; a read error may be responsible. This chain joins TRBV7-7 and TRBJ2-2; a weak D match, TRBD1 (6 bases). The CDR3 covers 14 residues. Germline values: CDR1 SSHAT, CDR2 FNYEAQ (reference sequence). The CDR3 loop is CASSQGRGTGELFF. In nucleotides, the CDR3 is TGTGCTAGCAGCCAGGGGCGAGGCACCGGGGAGCTGTTTTTT.

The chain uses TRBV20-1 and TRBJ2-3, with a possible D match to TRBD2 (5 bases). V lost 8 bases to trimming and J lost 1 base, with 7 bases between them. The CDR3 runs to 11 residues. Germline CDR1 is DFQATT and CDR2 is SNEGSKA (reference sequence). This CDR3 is CSSGRTDTQYF. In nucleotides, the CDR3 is TGCAGTAGCGGACGCACAGATACGCAGTATTTT.

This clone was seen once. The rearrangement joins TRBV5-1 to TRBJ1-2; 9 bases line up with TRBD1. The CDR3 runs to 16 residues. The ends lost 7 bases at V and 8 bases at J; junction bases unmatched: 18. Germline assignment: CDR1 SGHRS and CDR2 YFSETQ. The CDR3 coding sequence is TGCGCCAGCCGGATGGGGGCACTACAGGGGGCCGGAGGCTACACCTTC. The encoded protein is CASRMGALQGAGGYTF.

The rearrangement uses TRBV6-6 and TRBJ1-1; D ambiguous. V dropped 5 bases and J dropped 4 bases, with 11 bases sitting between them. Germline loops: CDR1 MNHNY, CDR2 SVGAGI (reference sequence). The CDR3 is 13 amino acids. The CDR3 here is CASSNQYSTEAFF. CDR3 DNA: TGTGCCAGCAGTAACCAGTATTCCACTGAAGCTTTCTTT.

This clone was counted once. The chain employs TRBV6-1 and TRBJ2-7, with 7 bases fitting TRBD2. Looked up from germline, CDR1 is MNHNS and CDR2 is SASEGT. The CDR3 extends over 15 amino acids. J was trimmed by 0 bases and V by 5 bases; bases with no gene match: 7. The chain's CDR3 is CASSRSGRSSYEQYF. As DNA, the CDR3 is TGTGCCAGCAGTCGTAGCGGGCGAAGCTCCTACGAGCAGTACTTC.

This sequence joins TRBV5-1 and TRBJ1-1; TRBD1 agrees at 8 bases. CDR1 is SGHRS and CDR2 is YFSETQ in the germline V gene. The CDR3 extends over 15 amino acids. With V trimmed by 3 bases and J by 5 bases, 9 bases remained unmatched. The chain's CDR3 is CASSWSARGHTEAFF. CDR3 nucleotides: TGCGCCAGCAGCTGGTCTGCCAGGGGGCATACTGAAGCTTTCTTT.